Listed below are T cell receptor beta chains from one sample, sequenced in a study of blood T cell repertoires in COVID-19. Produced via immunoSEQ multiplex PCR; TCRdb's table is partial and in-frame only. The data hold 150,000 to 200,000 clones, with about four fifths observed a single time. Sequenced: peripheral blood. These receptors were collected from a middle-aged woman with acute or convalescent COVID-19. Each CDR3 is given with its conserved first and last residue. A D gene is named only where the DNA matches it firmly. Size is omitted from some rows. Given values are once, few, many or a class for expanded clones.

cdr3_aa: CASSLRGPEAFF
cdr3_nt: TGTGCCAGCAGTTTACGAGGGCCTGAAGCTTTCTTT
clone_size: -
j_call: TRBJ1-1
v_call: TRBV12-3/TRBV12-4
d_call: -

cdr3_aa: CSVVTGNSPLHF
cdr3_nt: TGCAGCGTAGTAACAGGGAATTCACCCCTCCACTTT
clone_size: -
j_call: TRBJ1-6
v_call: TRBV29-1
d_call: -

cdr3_aa: CASRYYANTGELFF
cdr3_nt: TGTGCCAGCCGCTATTACGCGAACACCGGGGAGCTGTTTTTT
clone_size: -
j_call: TRBJ2-2
v_call: TRBV6-5
d_call: -

cdr3_aa: CASSYRDNNQPQHF
cdr3_nt: TGTGCCAGCAGTTACCGGGACAACAATCAGCCCCAGCATTTT
clone_size: -
j_call: TRBJ1-5
v_call: TRBV6-5
d_call: -

cdr3_aa: CASSLDRNRGEAFF
cdr3_nt: TGTGCCAGCAGCTTAGACCGGAACAGGGGTGAAGCTTTCTTT
clone_size: -
j_call: TRBJ1-1
v_call: TRBV7-9
d_call: TRBD1

cdr3_aa: CASRLSYNEQFF
cdr3_nt: TGTGCCAGCAGGCTATCCTACAATGAGCAGTTCTTC
clone_size: -
j_call: TRBJ2-1
v_call: TRBV6-5
d_call: -

cdr3_aa: CAWSWTGGARETQYF
cdr3_nt: TGTGCCTGGAGTTGGACAGGGGGCGCAAGGGAGACCCAGTACTTC
clone_size: -
j_call: TRBJ2-5
v_call: TRBV30
d_call: TRBD1

cdr3_aa: CASSSQGGLYEQYF
cdr3_nt: TGTGCCAGCAGCTCACAGGGTGGGCTTTACGAGCAGTACTTC
clone_size: -
j_call: TRBJ2-7
v_call: TRBV13
d_call: -

cdr3_aa: CASSNPGGGIRFYGYTF
cdr3_nt: TGTGCCAGCAGTAACCCAGGGGGCGGGATACGTTTCTATGGCTACACCTTC
clone_size: -
j_call: TRBJ1-2
v_call: TRBV28
d_call: TRBD1

cdr3_aa: CASSLRAAGASDTQYF
cdr3_nt: TGTGCCAGCAGTTTACGAGCGGCGGGGGCGTCAGATACGCAGTATTTT
clone_size: -
j_call: TRBJ2-3
v_call: TRBV27
d_call: -

cdr3_aa: CASSETGVTGNTIYF
cdr3_nt: TGTGCCAGCAGCGAGACAGGGGTAACTGGAAACACCATATATTTT
clone_size: few
j_call: TRBJ1-3
v_call: TRBV3-1/TRBV3-2
d_call: TRBD1

cdr3_aa: CASSPPSLNYGYTF
cdr3_nt: TGTGCCAGCTCACCACCTAGTCTTAACTATGGCTACACCTTC
clone_size: -
j_call: TRBJ1-2
v_call: TRBV18
d_call: -

cdr3_aa: CARTINHSDSSYEQYF
cdr3_nt: TGCGCCAGGACGATAAATCACAGCGACAGCTCCTACGAGCAGTACTTC
clone_size: -
j_call: TRBJ2-7
v_call: TRBV23-1
d_call: -

cdr3_aa: CASSQERTTNEKLFF
cdr3_nt: TGTGCCAGCAGCCAAGAGAGAACAACTAATGAAAAACTGTTTTTT
clone_size: -
j_call: TRBJ1-4
v_call: TRBV4-2
d_call: -

cdr3_aa: CATSPTDSSYEQYF
cdr3_nt: TGTGCCACCAGCCCCACGGACTCCTCCTACGAGCAGTACTTC
clone_size: -
j_call: TRBJ2-7
v_call: TRBV15
d_call: -

cdr3_aa: CASSLGTAPRTLNTEAFF
cdr3_nt: TGTGCCAGCAGCTTAGGGACAGCGCCTCGAACCCTGAACACTGAAGCTTTCTTT
clone_size: -
j_call: TRBJ1-1
v_call: TRBV11-2
d_call: -

cdr3_aa: CASSFRGLVNEKLFF
cdr3_nt: TGTGCCAGCAGCTTCCGGGGGTTGGTTAATGAAAAACTGTTTTTT
clone_size: -
j_call: TRBJ1-4
v_call: TRBV7-9
d_call: -

cdr3_aa: CASGPTSGSVYEQFF
cdr3_nt: TGTGCCAGCGGCCCGACTAGCGGGAGTGTATATGAGCAGTTCTTC
clone_size: -
j_call: TRBJ2-1
v_call: TRBV3-1/TRBV3-2
d_call: TRBD2

cdr3_aa: CASSPGTGETQYF
cdr3_nt: TGCGCCAGCAGCCCTGGGACAGGGGAGACCCAGTACTTC
clone_size: -
j_call: TRBJ2-5
v_call: TRBV5-1
d_call: TRBD1

cdr3_aa: CASSLTGGDLTEAFF
cdr3_nt: TGTGCCAGCAGTCTTACAGGGGGCGACCTCACTGAAGCTTTCTTT
clone_size: -
j_call: TRBJ1-1
v_call: TRBV5-6
d_call: TRBD1

cdr3_aa: CASSPGGAGAGELFF
cdr3_nt: TGTGCCAGCAGTCCTGGGGGCGCGGGTGCCGGGGAGCTGTTTTTT
clone_size: -
j_call: TRBJ2-2
v_call: TRBV28
d_call: -

cdr3_aa: CAISESQGQPQHF
cdr3_nt: TGTGCCATCAGTGAGTCACAGGGCCAGCCCCAGCATTTT
clone_size: once
j_call: TRBJ1-5
v_call: TRBV10-3
d_call: -

cdr3_aa: CASSSGIGDNYGYTF
cdr3_nt: TGTGCCAGCAGCTCCGGGATCGGTGATAACTATGGCTACACCTTC
clone_size: -
j_call: TRBJ1-2
v_call: TRBV7-8
d_call: -

cdr3_aa: CASRFSKSSSYNSPLHF
cdr3_nt: TGTGCCAGCAGATTCTCTAAAAGTAGCTCCTATAATTCACCCCTCCACTTT
clone_size: -
j_call: TRBJ1-6
v_call: TRBV27
d_call: -

cdr3_aa: CASSVAVFGQPQHF
cdr3_nt: TGTGCCAGCAGTGTGGCAGTCTTCGGGCAGCCCCAGCATTTT
clone_size: -
j_call: TRBJ1-5
v_call: TRBV2
d_call: -

cdr3_aa: CASSLTQGVSPLHF
cdr3_nt: TGTGCCAGCAGCTTAACGCAGGGGGTTTCACCCCTCCACTTT
clone_size: -
j_call: TRBJ1-6
v_call: TRBV7-3
d_call: TRBD1

cdr3_aa: CASSRGTGRNGEPQHF
cdr3_nt: TGTGCCAGCTCACGTGGGACAGGAAGGAATGGAGAGCCCCAGCATTTT
clone_size: -
j_call: TRBJ1-5
v_call: TRBV18
d_call: TRBD1

cdr3_aa: CSASLQEGFVDTEAFF
cdr3_nt: TGCAGTGCTAGTCTTCAGGAGGGGTTTGTAGATACTGAAGCTTTCTTT
clone_size: -
j_call: TRBJ1-1
v_call: TRBV20-1
d_call: -

cdr3_aa: CASSFRRGIRDEKLFF
cdr3_nt: TGTGCCAGCAGTTTCCGCAGGGGGATTAGGGATGAAAAACTGTTTTTT
clone_size: -
j_call: TRBJ1-4
v_call: TRBV27
d_call: TRBD1

cdr3_aa: CASSFGAGGEYTEAFF
cdr3_nt: TGTGCCAGCAGTTTTGGGGCAGGGGGCGAGTACACTGAAGCTTTCTTT
clone_size: -
j_call: TRBJ1-1
v_call: TRBV27
d_call: TRBD1

cdr3_aa: CAAETTGLGTEAFF
cdr3_nt: TGTGCCGCGGAAACCACAGGGCTTGGCACTGAAGCTTTCTTT
clone_size: -
j_call: TRBJ1-1
v_call: TRBV25-1
d_call: -

cdr3_aa: CASSQERVRYGYTF
cdr3_nt: TGCGCCAGCAGCCAAGAGAGGGTACGCTATGGCTACACCTTC
clone_size: few
j_call: TRBJ1-2
v_call: TRBV4-1
d_call: -

cdr3_aa: CASSPAENTEAFF
cdr3_nt: TGTGCCAGCTCACCAGCGGAAAACACTGAAGCTTTCTTT
clone_size: -
j_call: TRBJ1-1
v_call: TRBV18
d_call: -

cdr3_aa: CASSFRGWGSSYNEQFF
cdr3_nt: TGTGCCAGCAGTTTCCGCGGGTGGGGAAGCTCCTACAATGAGCAGTTCTTC
clone_size: -
j_call: TRBJ2-1
v_call: TRBV28
d_call: -

cdr3_aa: CASSLHTEAFF
cdr3_nt: TGTGCCAGTAGTCTACACACTGAAGCTTTCTTT
clone_size: -
j_call: TRBJ1-1
v_call: TRBV19
d_call: -

cdr3_aa: CSVEDARGSGELFF
cdr3_nt: TGCAGCGTTGAAGATGCCAGGGGGTCCGGGGAGCTGTTTTTT
clone_size: -
j_call: TRBJ2-2
v_call: TRBV29-1
d_call: TRBD1

cdr3_aa: CASSTSRRGGLNGEQFF
cdr3_nt: TGTGCCAGCAGCACTTCTCGGCGTGGAGGGCTAAACGGTGAGCAGTTCTTC
clone_size: -
j_call: TRBJ2-1
v_call: TRBV28
d_call: -

cdr3_aa: CASSLVGGSNEQFF
cdr3_nt: TGTGCCAGCAGCTTAGTAGGCGGGAGCAATGAGCAGTTCTTC
clone_size: -
j_call: TRBJ2-1
v_call: TRBV11-3
d_call: TRBD2

cdr3_aa: CASSLGAFTGELFF
cdr3_nt: TGTGCCAGCAGCCTGGGGGCCTTTACCGGGGAGCTGTTTTTT
clone_size: -
j_call: TRBJ2-2
v_call: TRBV3-1/TRBV3-2
d_call: -